This TCR beta chain was identified in a study of OX40 agonist ivuxolimab in advanced cancers. Study at large: Patients received ivuxolimab, an agonistic anti-OX40 (CD134) antibody. The dose of intravenous ivuxolimab that patients received every 2 weeks ranged from 0.01 to 10 mg/kg. Patients with prior anti-PD-1, anti-PD-L1 or anti-CTLA-4 therapy were eligible; 40% had some.

There are 14 residues in the CDR3. Germline lookup yields CDR1 MGHRA and CDR2 YSYEKL. After removal of 1 base from V and 4 bases from J, the junction contained 1 base not matched to a gene. Systemic immunosuppression or autoimmune disease history was grounds to exclude patients. Data came from immunoSEQ multiplex PCR; TCRdb stores just in-frame clones and leaves some out. Here the sample spans more than 80,000 clones, 87% being singletons. The TCR comes from an adult with an advanced solid tumor such as melanoma, head and neck, liver or kidney cancer. The chain recombines TRBV4-1 with TRBJ2-7; 10 nucleotides line up with TRBD1. The sample was CD4+ or CD8+ T cells sorted from blood, taken in a trial of the OX40 agonist ivuxolimab. The CDR3 protein is CASSQGGQGYEQYF. CDR3 coding DNA: TGCGCCAGCAGCCAAGGGGGACAGGGGTACGAGCAGTACTTC.